Listed below are T cell receptor beta chains from one sample, sequenced in a study of T cell responses to AZD1222 COVID-19 vaccine. Sequencing was performed with immunoSEQ multiplex PCR; in TCRdb, only in-frame clones are kept and a portion is missing. The repertoire consists of 110,000 to 150,000 clones, with roughly 93% occurring once and the leading ten covering 12%. Sample: peripheral blood, taken after recovery from COVID-19. These TCRs come from an adult who had recovered from COVID-19. The CDR3 runs from the conserved cysteine through the conserved F or W. D genes are given only for firm matches. Clone sizes are given selectively: once, few, many, or a class where the clone is expanded.

D	V	J	size	DNA	CDR3
-	TRBV4-1	TRBJ2-5	-	TGCGCCAGCAGCCAAGTGATAGGGTCCGTGACCCAGTACTTC	CASSQVIGSVTQYF
TRBD1	TRBV20-1	TRBJ1-5	-	TGCAGTGCTAGTGGACAGGCCAATCAGCCCCAGCATTTT	CSASGQANQPQHF
TRBD2	TRBV12-3/TRBV12-4	TRBJ2-1	-	TGTGCCAGCAGCTTTAGCGGGGGAGGGCAGTTCTTC	CASSFSGGGQFF
-	TRBV7-3	TRBJ2-3	-	TGTGCCAGCAGCCGACAAGGGCGGGACGCGCAGTATTTT	CASSRQGRDAQYF
-	TRBV6-5	TRBJ1-2	-	TGTGCCAGCAGCTTGGACAGCAACTATGGCTACACCTTC	CASSLDSNYGYTF
-	TRBV7-9	TRBJ1-1	-	TGTGCCAGCAGCTTATCTGTTATGAACACTGAAGCTTTCTTT	CASSLSVMNTEAFF
TRBD1	TRBV3-1/TRBV3-2	TRBJ1-6	-	TGTGCCAGCAGCCAAGCCGACAGGGGTAATTCACCCCTCCACTTT	CASSQADRGNSPLHF
-	TRBV18	TRBJ2-1	-	TGTGCCAGCTCACCTGGTGTTTACAATGAGCAGTTCTTC	CASSPGVYNEQFF
-	TRBV11-3	TRBJ2-5	-	TGTGCCAGCAGCTTACGGAGCGGGGAGACCCAGTACTTC	CASSLRSGETQYF
TRBD1	TRBV7-3	TRBJ1-6	-	TGTGCCAGCAGCTTTAGTACAGGGGCAGGATCACCCCTCCACTTT	CASSFSTGAGSPLHF
-	TRBV5-4	TRBJ1-2	-	TGTGCCAGCAGCCCCCTTGTAATGGGGGGCTACACCTTC	CASSPLVMGGYTF
TRBD1	TRBV9	TRBJ2-7	-	TGTGCCAGCAGCGTAGGGACAGGGAACTACGAGCAGTACTTC	CASSVGTGNYEQYF
-	TRBV19	TRBJ2-1	-	TGTGCCAGTAGTACCTACCGGGACCAATACAATGAGCAGTTCTTC	CASSTYRDQYNEQFF
TRBD2	TRBV12-3/TRBV12-4	TRBJ2-2	-	TGTGCCAGCCCGGGAGGGACCGGGGAGCTGTTTTTT	CASPGGTGELFF
TRBD1	TRBV6-5	TRBJ1-1	-	TGTGCCAGCAGGGGGGGACAGGGTAGTGACACTGAAGCTTTCTTT	CASRGGQGSDTEAFF
TRBD2	TRBV5-8	TRBJ2-1	-	TGTGCCAGCAGCCCTGTTGGGCGGGAGTGGAGTGATGAGCAGTTCTTC	CASSPVGREWSDEQFF
-	TRBV28	TRBJ1-5	-	TGTGCCAGCAGTTCAAGACAGTTACCCCAGCATTTT	CASSSRQLPQHF
-	TRBV19	TRBJ1-1	-	TGTGCCAGTACCCCCATGACGGCGGTGGAAACTGAAGCTTTCTTT	CASTPMTAVETEAFF
TRBD1	TRBV18	TRBJ1-2	once	TGTGCCAGCTCACCGACCGGGACAGCCAACTATGGCTACACCTTC	CASSPTGTANYGYTF
TRBD1	TRBV5-1	TRBJ1-3	-	TGCGCCAGCAGCCCCCGTGGGACAGACGGAAACACCATATATTTT	CASSPRGTDGNTIYF
-	TRBV28	TRBJ2-5	-	TGTGCCAACTATATCAGGGCAAAAGAGACCCAGTACTTC	CANYIRAKETQYF
-	TRBV6-1	TRBJ1-1	-	TGTGCCAGCAGTGAAAAACCCGGGGGGGGCACTGAAGCTTTCTTT	CASSEKPGGGTEAFF
-	TRBV28	TRBJ1-1	-	TGTGCCAGCAGTTTAGGGCGGAGCGGCCCAGCTTTCTTT	CASSLGRSGPAFF
-	TRBV6-2/TRBV6-3	TRBJ2-5	-	TGTGCCAGCAGCCCTGCCTCGGAGGGAGAGTCGGAGACCCAGTACTTC	CASSPASEGESETQYF
TRBD1	TRBV27	TRBJ2-2	-	TGTGCCAGCAGCCCCGGGGACAGGAACACCGGGGAGCTGTTTTTT	CASSPGDRNTGELFF
TRBD1	TRBV28	TRBJ1-1	-	TGTGCCAGCAGCTATACCCTGACAGGGGTCACTGAAGCTTTCTTT	CASSYTLTGVTEAFF
TRBD2	TRBV19	TRBJ2-7	-	TGTGCCAGTAGTAATCGACTAGCGGGACACTACGAGCAGTACTTC	CASSNRLAGHYEQYF
-	TRBV7-9	TRBJ2-1	-	TGTGCCAGCAGCTTAGGCCGTGGAACCGGGCAGTTCTTC	CASSLGRGTGQFF
-	TRBV7-6	TRBJ2-5	-	TGTGCCAGCAGCTTTGGGGAGACCCAGTACTTC	CASSFGETQYF
-	TRBV28	TRBJ2-7	-	TGTGCCAGCAGTTTAGTATTCCTTTCATACGAGCAGTACTTC	CASSLVFLSYEQYF
TRBD2	TRBV5-1	TRBJ2-5	-	TGCGCCAGCAAATTGGGACGGGGGGAAGAGACCCAGTACTTC	CASKLGRGEETQYF
-	TRBV19	TRBJ1-1	-	TGTGCCAGTAGTATAGATCTTGGGACCCCGAGTACTTCCACGTTGAACACTGAAGCTTTCTTT	CASSIDLGTPSTSTLNTEAFF
-	TRBV5-4	TRBJ2-7	-	TGTGCCAGCAGCCCTTCGAGGGGAGCCTACGAGCAGTACTTC	CASSPSRGAYEQYF
-	TRBV12-3/TRBV12-4	TRBJ2-2	-	TGTGCCAGCAGCCCAACGGGGGACGGGGAGCTGTTTTTT	CASSPTGDGELFF
TRBD2	TRBV7-2	TRBJ2-7	-	TGTGCCAGCAGCGTGGGTAGCGGGAGATACGAGCAGTACTTC	CASSVGSGRYEQYF
TRBD2	TRBV28	TRBJ2-4	-	TGTGCCAGCAGTTCTTCTAGCGGGAGAACGGGCAAAAACATTCAGTACTTC	CASSSSSGRTGKNIQYF
-	TRBV20-1	TRBJ1-5	-	TGCAGTGCTAGTCGGGGGAGCAATCAGCCCCAGCATTTT	CSASRGSNQPQHF
-	TRBV19	TRBJ1-1	-	TGTGCCAGTAGACGCGGCGGGGGACTGAACACTGAAGCTTTCTTT	CASRRGGGLNTEAFF
TRBD1	TRBV6-2/TRBV6-3	TRBJ2-2	-	TGTGCCAGCAGGTACGATGACAGGGACACCGGGGAGCTGTTTTTT	CASRYDDRDTGELFF
-	TRBV5-1	TRBJ2-7	-	TGCGCCAGCAGCTTGGAACAGAGCATACTCTACGAGCAGTACTTC	CASSLEQSILYEQYF
TRBD2	TRBV4-1	TRBJ2-5	-	TGCGCCAGCAGCCAAGACGGAGGTGCGCTAGCGGGCATCCAAGAGACCCAGTACTTC	CASSQDGGALAGIQETQYF
TRBD2	TRBV6-4	TRBJ2-7	-	TGTGCCAGCAGCCCTGGACTAGCGGGAGTGTACGAGCAGTACTTC	CASSPGLAGVYEQYF
-	TRBV28	TRBJ2-7	-	TGTGCCACCGAGAACAGATCCTACGAGCAGTACTTC	CATENRSYEQYF
-	TRBV5-1	TRBJ1-2	-	TGCGCCAGCAGTGAGGGGACCAAGCTAGCTAACTATGGCTACACCTTC	CASSEGTKLANYGYTF
-	TRBV11-2	TRBJ2-3	-	TGTGCCAGCAGCTACCCTCGGGGCTCAGATACGCAGTATTTT	CASSYPRGSDTQYF
-	TRBV4-1	TRBJ2-2	-	TGCGCCAGCAGCCAAGGTAATTCGGAGAACACCGGGGAGCTGTTTTTT	CASSQGNSENTGELFF
-	TRBV4-2	TRBJ2-7	-	TGTGCCAGCAGCCAAGGGCAAGGGGACGGATCCGAGCAGTACTTC	CASSQGQGDGSEQYF
TRBD2	TRBV6-5	TRBJ2-5	-	TGTGCCAGTAAATCGGCGGGAGAGGGCCAAGAGACCCAGTACTTC	CASKSAGEGQETQYF
TRBD1	TRBV3-1/TRBV3-2	TRBJ1-5	-	TGTGCCAGCAGCCTTGGGACAGGGAATAGCAATCAGCCCCAGCATTTT	CASSLGTGNSNQPQHF
TRBD1	TRBV30	TRBJ2-1	-	TGTGCCTGGAGCCCACAGGGGAATGAGCAGTTCTTC	CAWSPQGNEQFF
-	TRBV28	TRBJ2-7	-	TGTGCCAGCAGTGGGGGGACTGCGAGCTCCTACGAGCAGTACTTC	CASSGGTASSYEQYF
-	TRBV28	TRBJ2-2	-	TGTGCCAGCAGTTTTGGTTTAGCTACTTCGGGTTACACCGGGGAGCTGTTTTTT	CASSFGLATSGYTGELFF
-	TRBV12-3/TRBV12-4	TRBJ2-7	-	TGTGCCAGCAGTTTATGGGCATACGAGCAGTACTTC	CASSLWAYEQYF
-	TRBV7-2	TRBJ1-4	-	TGTGCCAGCAGCTTAGAGGGTCCGTCTAATGAAAAACTGTTTTTT	CASSLEGPSNEKLFF
TRBD2	TRBV4-1	TRBJ2-7	-	TGCGCCAGCAGCCAACTTAGCGGGACTACCTACGAGCAGTACTTC	CASSQLSGTTYEQYF
-	TRBV20-1	TRBJ2-1	-	TGCAGTGCTAGCCCGACAAATGAGCAGTTCTTC	CSASPTNEQFF
-	TRBV6-5	TRBJ1-5	-	TGTGCCAGCAGTTACGGACAGAGTAGCAATCAGCCCCAGCATTTT	CASSYGQSSNQPQHF
-	TRBV30	TRBJ2-7	-	TGTGCCTGGAGTTCGAGCTCCTACGAGCAGTACTTC	CAWSSSSYEQYF
-	TRBV11-3	TRBJ2-3	-	TGTGCCAGCAGCTTAGTTGCGGATTCAGATACGCAGTATTTT	CASSLVADSDTQYF
-	TRBV2	TRBJ1-1	-	TGTGCCACTCCGAGGGAGGGTAACACTGAAGCTTTCTTT	CATPREGNTEAFF